Shown below are 5 T cell receptor beta chains from a single sample sequenced in a study of radiation and T cells in renal cell carcinoma. Time point given: blood 4 weeks post-SBRT, at nephrectomy. The treatment here: 15 Gy SBRT to primary tumor, nephrectomy 4 weeks later. The repertoire was sequenced with immunoSEQ multiplex PCR; TCRdb's copy has only in-frame clones and lacks some. The sample yields roughly 170,000 clones, approximately 90% seen once. Sequences were derived from blood, sampled from a patient whose treatment included radiotherapy and nephrectomy. The receptors stem from a woman aged 45-65 years with renal cell carcinoma.

The rearrangement joins TRBV7-3 to TRBJ1-2; 11 positions match TRBD1. Germline V gives CDR1 SGHTA, CDR2 FQGTGA. This CDR3 region has 14 residues. The J segment lost 4 bases and the V segment lost 5 bases, leaving 3 bases of the junction unmatched. The CDR3 loop is CASSPDRGPYGYTF. The CDR3 coding sequence is TGTGCCAGCAGCCCGGACAGGGGGCCCTATGGCTACACCTTC.

J is TRBJ1-5 and V is TRBV15; D not resolved. Germline assignment: CDR1 LNHNV and CDR2 YYDKDF (reference sequence). Trimming cost V 0 bases and J 6 bases, with 12 bases left between them. This CDR3 has 15 residues. CDR3 region: CATSRDAGSGQPQHF. As DNA, the CDR3 is TGTGCCACCAGCAGAGATGCGGGTAGCGGTCAGCCCCAGCATTTT.

J is TRBJ2-1 and V is TRBV5-1, with 11 bases lining up with TRBD2. The germline V gene encodes CDR1 SGHRS and CDR2 YFSETQ. V was pared by 1 base and J by 4 bases, with 7 bases of the junction left unmatched. The CDR3 loop spans 17 amino acids. CDR3 nucleotide sequence: TGCGCCAGCAGCTTGAAATACGGGACTAGCGGATACAATGAGCAGTTCTTC. It yields the protein CASSLKYGTSGYNEQFF.

The genes are TRBV28 and TRBJ2-6; 8 positions agree with TRBD2. V trimming: 4 bases; J trimming: 0 bases; junction bases outside the gene matches: 8. The CDR3 length is 18 residues. Germline values: CDR1 MDHEN, CDR2 SYDVKM. CDR3 amino acids: CASSSLLAGGSGANVLTF. The CDR3 DNA sequence: TGTGCCAGCAGTTCCCTCCTAGCGGGCGGCTCTGGGGCCAACGTCCTGACTTTC.

The chain uses TRBV18 and TRBJ1-1; D is uncertain. Trimming cost V 4 bases and J 7 bases, with 10 bases left between them. In germline, CDR1 is KGHSH, CDR2 LQKENI. The CDR3 is 12 amino acids. CDR3 protein: CASSLRDYEAFF. Here the CDR3 DNA reads TGTGCCAGCTCACTTAGGGATTATGAAGCTTTCTTT.